The rows below give T cell receptor beta chains drawn from one sample of a study of blood T cell repertoires in COVID-19. Using immunoSEQ multiplex PCR, the repertoire was profiled, and TCRdb retains in-frame clones only, with some absent. The sample yields some 170,000 clones, 75% to 85% seen once. The source material was PBMCs or T cells enriched from blood (not recorded which). These receptors all come from a man aged 45 to 65 who had recovered from COVID-19. CDR3s include the opening cysteine and the closing phenylalanine or tryptophan. D genes are given only for firm matches. Clone size appears in some rows only: once, few, many, or a class for an expanded clone.

clone_size j_call v_call d_call cdr3_aa cdr3_nt
. TRBJ2-1 TRBV5-1 TRBD2 CASSLRSGGRNEQFF TGCGCCAGCAGCTTGAGAAGCGGGGGGCGCAATGAGCAGTTCTTC
. TRBJ1-5 TRBV7-2 TRBD1 CASSFDRGAQPQHF TGTGCCAGCAGCTTCGACAGGGGAGCTCAGCCCCAGCATTTT
. TRBJ1-2 TRBV2 TRBD1 CASSERDRLDGYTF TGTGCCAGCAGTGAGCGGGACAGACTGGATGGCTACACCTTC
once TRBJ1-2 TRBV6-1 . CASSEVRQGGGYTF TGTGCCAGCAGTGAAGTTAGGCAGGGCGGTGGCTACACCTTC
. TRBJ2-5 TRBV5-8 . CASSFEVGGGTQYF TGTGCCAGCAGCTTTGAAGTGGGAGGTGGGACCCAGTACTTC
. TRBJ2-1 TRBV9 . CASSVGGARGAFNEQFF TGTGCCAGCAGCGTAGGAGGGGCACGGGGGGCCTTCAATGAGCAGTTCTTC
. TRBJ2-3 TRBV5-1 TRBD2 CASSIGGGAKDTQYF TGCGCCAGCAGCATCGGCGGGGGGGCCAAAGATACGCAGTATTTT
. TRBJ1-1 TRBV18 . CASERTANTEAFF TGTGCCAGCGAAAGGACAGCGAACACTGAAGCTTTCTTT
. TRBJ2-7 TRBV7-2 TRBD2 CASSRTSGGSSYEQYF TGTGCCAGCAGCCGGACTAGCGGGGGGAGCTCCTACGAGCAGTACTTC
few TRBJ2-7 TRBV6-1 TRBD1 CASSEFLGQNLYEQYF TGTGCCAGCAGTGAATTCCTGGGACAGAACCTGTACGAGCAGTACTTC
. TRBJ1-5 TRBV6-5 . CASSPFRDINQPQHF TGTGCCAGCAGTCCCTTCCGGGACATCAATCAGCCCCAGCATTTT
. TRBJ2-5 TRBV5-1 TRBD2 CASSGGGAGLETQYF TGCGCCAGCAGCGGCGGGGGGGCAGGGTTGGAGACCCAGTACTTC
. TRBJ2-4 TRBV6-2/TRBV6-3 TRBD1 CASSYLTGGDLIAKNIQYF TGTGCCAGCAGTTACCTGACAGGGGGAGACCTTATAGCCAAAAACATTCAGTACTTC
. TRBJ1-2 TRBV9 TRBD1 CASSVGQGDYGYTF TGTGCCAGCAGCGTAGGACAGGGGGACTATGGCTACACCTTC
. TRBJ2-1 TRBV27 TRBD2 CASSSGGAIYNEQFF TGTGCCAGCAGTTCCGGGGGGGCGATCTACAATGAGCAGTTCTTC
few TRBJ1-1 TRBV5-1 . CASSLTTNTEAFF TGCGCCAGCAGCTTGACAACGAACACTGAAGCTTTCTTT